This T cell receptor beta chain comes out of a study of shared clonotypes between healthy human individuals. In the case of this clone: Its matching antigen is unknown.

Recent acute infections and vaccinations were absent in the healthy HIV-negative adult donors. The study's findings and limits: The represented genetic and exposure-history diversity was limited by the small number of donors.

The V and J ends lost 4 bases and 2 bases respectively, with 8 bases between them. Looked up from germline, CDR1 is LNHNV and CDR2 is YYDKDF (reference sequence). The CDR3 extends over 14 amino acids. The assay ran at deep level. The table came from immunoSEQ multiplex PCR; TCRdb's copy has only in-frame clones and leaves some out. The sample gives about 480,000 clones, about three quarters of which show up once; around 12% is in the top ten. The sample comprised PBMCs. The sequence derives from a woman aged 40-49 years in good health. Some clones in this sample may be carry-over from other donors' samples. V gene TRBV15 combines with J gene TRBJ2-2; D unresolved. The CDR3 sequence: CATSIRQNTGELFF. The CDR3 coding sequence is TGTGCCACCAGCATACGACAAAACACCGGGGAGCTGTTTTTT.